These T cell receptor beta chains were read from a single sample in a study of T cell changes during pregnancy in multiple sclerosis. Measured with immunoSEQ multiplex PCR; TCRdb has only the in-frame clones, and not every one. The repertoire holds approximately 51,000 clones, with 93% as singletons. The sample was peripheral blood, taken in the second trimester of pregnancy. The receptors shown here come from a female donor with multiple sclerosis, enrolled in a pregnancy study. Each CDR3 is given with its conserved first and last residue. Fields, in order: D gene, clone size, V gene, J gene, CDR3 DNA, CDR3 protein. D genes are given only for firm matches. Only some rows state a clone size, as once, few, many or a class for expanded clones.

TRBD2	NA	TRBV5-1	TRBJ2-5	TGCGCCAGCAGCTTGGCTGTAGCGGGAGCGGAGACCCAGTACTTC	CASSLAVAGAETQYF
NA	NA	TRBV7-2	TRBJ1-3	TGTGCCAGCACCCCAGTCTCGCGGCAGGGCTCCTCTGGAAACACCATATATTTT	CASTPVSRQGSSGNTIYF
TRBD2	NA	TRBV5-1	TRBJ2-4	TGCGCCAGCAAGCCGGGACTAGCGGGAGGGGAAAACATTCAGTACTTC	CASKPGLAGGENIQYF
NA	NA	TRBV5-1	TRBJ1-1	TGCGCCAGCAGCCCTCTTTCCCCGGGGAAGAACACTGAAGCTTTCTTT	CASSPLSPGKNTEAFF
NA	NA	TRBV15	TRBJ1-1	TGTGCCACCAGCCCGCGGGAGGGTGTGAACACTGAAGCTTTCTTT	CATSPREGVNTEAFF
NA	NA	TRBV30	TRBJ1-2	TGTGCCTGGAGTGCTAGACGAAACTATGGCTACACCTTC	CAWSARRNYGYTF
NA	NA	TRBV19	TRBJ2-1	TGTGCCAGTAGTATAGAACTTGCGCATATTGAGCAGTTCTTC	CASSIELAHIEQFF
NA	NA	TRBV29-1	TRBJ1-1	TGCAGCGTTGAGAGAAGTAACACTGAAGCTTTCTTT	CSVERSNTEAFF
TRBD2	NA	TRBV4-3	TRBJ2-7	TGCGCCAGCAGCCTAAGGATCACCGGGACTACACCCTACGAGCAGTACTTC	CASSLRITGTTPYEQYF
NA	NA	TRBV4-1	TRBJ2-1	TGCGCCAGCAGCCAAGTTTCAGGGGAGTCGCACAATGAGCAGTTCTTC	CASSQVSGESHNEQFF
NA	once	TRBV6-5	TRBJ1-2	TGTGCCAGCAGTTTCCAGGGGATCGGCTACACCTTC	CASSFQGIGYTF
NA	NA	TRBV25-1	TRBJ1-2	TGTGCCAGCAGTGAATATAGTAGCAGAGAAAATGGCTACACCTTC	CASSEYSSRENGYTF